This TCR beta chain was captured by sequencing in a study of blood T cell repertoires in COVID-19. Study context: The study drew acute and convalescent COVID-19 samples from the United States, Italy and Spain. From T cells, B-cell-depleted T cells, or PBMCs came the material, which was cDNA or gDNA.

The CDR3 extends over 16 amino acids. CDR1 and CDR2 (germline): LNHDA, SQIVND (reference sequence). V was pared by 5 bases and J by 6 bases, with 13 bases of the junction left unmatched. In the source study's methods: Cell counts per sample came from amplifying reference gene primers. Libraries were prepared by immunoSEQ multiplex PCR; TCRdb keeps only in-frame clonotypes and omits some of them. Clonal size and the V and J genes are those of that table, whereas D and trimming came from the DNA. The sample lists approximately 270,000 clones; approximately 85% were seen once. There are a few counts of this clone.

The rearrangement uses TRBV19 and TRBJ1-5, with 7 bases lining up with TRBD1. The TCR sequence derives from a woman between 65 and 79 years old with acute or convalescent COVID-19. Sequenced material: peripheral blood. The CDR3 protein is CASSLPRGVRSQPQHF. In DNA, the CDR3 is TGTGCCAGTAGTCTACCCAGGGGGGTCAGGAGTCAGCCCCAGCATTTT.